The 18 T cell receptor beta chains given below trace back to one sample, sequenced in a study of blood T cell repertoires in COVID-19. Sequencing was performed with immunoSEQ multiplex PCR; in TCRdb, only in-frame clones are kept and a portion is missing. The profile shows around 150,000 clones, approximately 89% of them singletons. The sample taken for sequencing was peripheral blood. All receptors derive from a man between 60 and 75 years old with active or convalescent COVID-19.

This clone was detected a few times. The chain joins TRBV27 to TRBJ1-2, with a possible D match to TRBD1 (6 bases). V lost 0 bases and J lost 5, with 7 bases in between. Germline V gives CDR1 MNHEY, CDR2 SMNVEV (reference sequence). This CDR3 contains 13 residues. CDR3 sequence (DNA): TGTGCCAGCAGTTTATCGGGGGCTTATGGCTACACCTTC. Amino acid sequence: CASSLSGAYGYTF.

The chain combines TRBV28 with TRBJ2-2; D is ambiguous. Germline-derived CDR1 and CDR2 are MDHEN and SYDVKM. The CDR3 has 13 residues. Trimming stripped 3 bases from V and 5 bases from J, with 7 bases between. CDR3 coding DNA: TGTGCCAGCAGTTTTACTTATACCGGGGAGCTGTTTTTT. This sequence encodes CASSFTYTGELFF. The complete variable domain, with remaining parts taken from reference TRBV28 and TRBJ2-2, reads DVKVTQSSRYLVKRTGEKVFLECVQDMDHENMFWYRQDPGLGLRLIYFSYDVKMKEKGDIPEGYSVSREKKERFSLILESASTNQTSMYLCASSFTYTGELFFGEGSRLTVL.

CDR3 coding DNA: TGTGCCAGCAGCCCAGGGACAGCCTATAATTCACCCCTCCACTTT. It translates to CASSPGTAYNSPLHF. The J gene is TRBJ1-6, the V gene TRBV5-6; 7 bases map to TRBD1. Germline CDR1 reads SGHDT; CDR2 reads YYEEEE. V was pared by 4 bases and J by 2 bases, with 3 bases of the junction left unmatched. The CDR3 has 15 amino acids.

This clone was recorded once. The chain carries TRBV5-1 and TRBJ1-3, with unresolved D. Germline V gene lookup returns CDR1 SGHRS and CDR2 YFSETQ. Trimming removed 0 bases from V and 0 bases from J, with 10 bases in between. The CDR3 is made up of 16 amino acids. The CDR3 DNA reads TGCGCCAGCAGCTTGGGCAGTCCTAGCTCTGGAAACACCATATATTTT. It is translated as CASSLGSPSSGNTIYF.

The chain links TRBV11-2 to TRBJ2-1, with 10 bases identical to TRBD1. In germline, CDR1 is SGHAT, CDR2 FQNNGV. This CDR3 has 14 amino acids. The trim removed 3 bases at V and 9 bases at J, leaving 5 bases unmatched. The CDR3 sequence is CASSFRQGASEQFF. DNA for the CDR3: TGTGCCAGCAGCTTCCGACAGGGGGCAAGTGAGCAGTTCTTC.

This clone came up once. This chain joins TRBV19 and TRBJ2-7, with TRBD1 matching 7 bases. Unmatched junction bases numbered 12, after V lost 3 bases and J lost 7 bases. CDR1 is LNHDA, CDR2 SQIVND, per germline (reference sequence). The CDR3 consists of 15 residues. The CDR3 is CASSMRGQVLREQYF. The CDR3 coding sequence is TGTGCCAGTAGTATGCGAGGACAGGTGCTTAGAGAGCAGTACTTC.

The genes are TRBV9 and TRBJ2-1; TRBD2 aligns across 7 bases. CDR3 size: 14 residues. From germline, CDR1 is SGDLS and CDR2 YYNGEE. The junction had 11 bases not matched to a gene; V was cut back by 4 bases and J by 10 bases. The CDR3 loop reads CASSPPGGTKEQFF. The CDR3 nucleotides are TGTGCCAGCAGCCCGCCGGGGGGTACTAAAGAGCAGTTCTTC.

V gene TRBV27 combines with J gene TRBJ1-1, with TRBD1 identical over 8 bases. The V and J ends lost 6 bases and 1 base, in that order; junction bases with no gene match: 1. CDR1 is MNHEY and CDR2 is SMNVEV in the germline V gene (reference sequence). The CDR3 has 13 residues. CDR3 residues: CASRTGANTEAFF. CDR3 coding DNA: TGTGCCAGCAGGACAGGGGCGAACACTGAAGCTTTCTTT.

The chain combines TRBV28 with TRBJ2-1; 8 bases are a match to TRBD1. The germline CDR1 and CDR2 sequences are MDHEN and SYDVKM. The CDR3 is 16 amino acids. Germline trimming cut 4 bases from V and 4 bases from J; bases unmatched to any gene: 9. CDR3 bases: TGTGCCAGCAGTTCACCCACAGGGGGTTCTTACAATGAGCAGTTCTTC. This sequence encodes CASSSPTGGSYNEQFF.

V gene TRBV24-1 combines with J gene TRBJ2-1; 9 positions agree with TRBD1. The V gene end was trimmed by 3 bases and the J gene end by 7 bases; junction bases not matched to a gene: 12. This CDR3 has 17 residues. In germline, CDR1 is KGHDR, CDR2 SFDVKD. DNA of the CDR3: TGTGCCACCAGTGATGATACCGGGACAGGGCGAATTAATGAGCAGTTCTTC. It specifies CATSDDTGTGRINEQFF.

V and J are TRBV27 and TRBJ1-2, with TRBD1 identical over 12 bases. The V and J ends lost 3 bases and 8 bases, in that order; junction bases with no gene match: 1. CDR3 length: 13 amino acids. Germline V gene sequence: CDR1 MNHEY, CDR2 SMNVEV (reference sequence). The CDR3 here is CASSFGTGGGYTF. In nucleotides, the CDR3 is TGTGCCAGCAGTTTTGGGACAGGGGGCGGCTACACCTTC.

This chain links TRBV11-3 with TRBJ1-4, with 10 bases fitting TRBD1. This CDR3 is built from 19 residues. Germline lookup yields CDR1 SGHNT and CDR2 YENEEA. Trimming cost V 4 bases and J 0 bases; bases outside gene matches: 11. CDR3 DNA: TGTGCCAGCAGCTCTGACAGGGGGCGATCTACGGCAACTAATGAAAAACTGTTTTTT. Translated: CASSSDRGRSTATNEKLFF.

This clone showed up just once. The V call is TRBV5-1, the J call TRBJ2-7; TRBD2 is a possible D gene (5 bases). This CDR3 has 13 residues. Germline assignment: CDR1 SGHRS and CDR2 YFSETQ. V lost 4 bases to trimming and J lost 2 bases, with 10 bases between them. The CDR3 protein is CASSPGLTYEQYF. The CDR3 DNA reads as TGCGCCAGCAGCCCCGGACTGACCTACGAGCAGTACTTC. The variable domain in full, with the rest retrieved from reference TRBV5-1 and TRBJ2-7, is KAGVTQTPRYLIKTRGQQVTLSCSPISGHRSVSWYQQTPGQGLQFLFEYFSETQRNKGNFPGRFSGRQFSNSRSEMNVSTLELGDSALYLCASSPGLTYEQYFGPGTRLTVT.

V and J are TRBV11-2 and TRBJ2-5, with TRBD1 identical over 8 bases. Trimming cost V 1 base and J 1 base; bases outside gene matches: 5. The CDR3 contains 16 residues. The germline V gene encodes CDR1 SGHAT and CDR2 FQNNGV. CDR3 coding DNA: TGTGCCAGCAGCTTAGCACCAGGGGGCATCCAAGAGACCCAGTACTTC. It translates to CASSLAPGGIQETQYF. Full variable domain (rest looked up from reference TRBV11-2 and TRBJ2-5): EAGVAQSPRYKIIEKRQSVAFWCNPISGHATLYWYQQILGQGPKLLIQFQNNGVVDDSQLPKDRFSAERLKGVDSTLKIQPAKLEDSAVYLCASSLAPGGIQETQYFGPGTRLLVL.

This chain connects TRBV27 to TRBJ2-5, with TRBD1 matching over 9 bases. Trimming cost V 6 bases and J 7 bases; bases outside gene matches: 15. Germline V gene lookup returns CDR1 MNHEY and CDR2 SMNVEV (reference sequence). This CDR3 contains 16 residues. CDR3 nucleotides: TGTGCCAGCAGCTCGGACAGGGGTGGGATAACGCGGACCCAGTACTTC. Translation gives CASSSDRGGITRTQYF.

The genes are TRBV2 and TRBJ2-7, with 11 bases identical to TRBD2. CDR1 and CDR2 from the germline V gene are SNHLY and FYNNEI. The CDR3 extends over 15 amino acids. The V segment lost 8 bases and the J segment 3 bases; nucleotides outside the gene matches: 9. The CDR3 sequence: CASSVGLAGGYEQYF. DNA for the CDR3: TGTGCCAGCTCGGTTGGACTAGCGGGTGGCTACGAGCAGTACTTC. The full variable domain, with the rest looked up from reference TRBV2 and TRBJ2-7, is EPEVTQTPSHQVTQMGQEVILRCVPISNHLYFYWYRQILGQKVEFLVSFYNNEISEKSEIFDDQFSVERPDGSNFTLKIRSTKLEDSAMYFCASSVGLAGGYEQYFGPGTRLTVT.

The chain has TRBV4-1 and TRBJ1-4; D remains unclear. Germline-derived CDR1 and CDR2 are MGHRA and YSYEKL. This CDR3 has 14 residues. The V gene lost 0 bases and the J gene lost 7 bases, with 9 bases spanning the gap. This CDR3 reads CASSQEYRGEKLFF. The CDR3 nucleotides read TGCGCCAGCAGCCAAGAATATCGGGGTGAAAAACTGTTTTTT.

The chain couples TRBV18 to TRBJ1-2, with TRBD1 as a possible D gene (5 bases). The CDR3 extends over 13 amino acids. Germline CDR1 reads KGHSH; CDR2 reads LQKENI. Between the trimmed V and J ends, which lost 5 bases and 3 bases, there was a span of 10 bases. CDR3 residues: CASSSDIDYGYTF. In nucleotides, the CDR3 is TGTGCCAGCTCATCGGACATTGACTATGGCTACACCTTC.